The entry that follows covers one T cell receptor (beta chain) sequence. Germline-derived CDR1 and CDR2 are SGHTS and YDEGEE. The V and J ends lost 3 bases and 7 bases, in that order; junction bases with no gene match: 10. This CDR3 comprises 15 residues. This specimen belongs to a study of blood T cell repertoires in COVID-19. The data were produced by immunoSEQ multiplex PCR, yet TCRdb's version contains in-frame clones alone and is incomplete. The sample gives about 320,000 clones, under 95% of which show up once; 2.6% is in the top ten. The clonotype comes from a man aged 60 to 69 who had recovered from COVID-19. Sequencing input: PBMCs or T cells enriched from blood (not recorded which). V gene TRBV5-8 combines with J gene TRBJ1-5; 7 bases align to TRBD1. CDR3 nucleotides: TGTGCCAGCAGCTCAAAACAGACAGGGACCCAGCCCCAGCATTTT. Its translation is CASSSKQTGTQPQHF.